The next 25 T cell receptor beta chains were all read from a single sample in a study of patients and donors after allogeneic stem cell transplantation. MiXCR, applied by TCRdb to the RT-PCR reads, yields one record per CDR3 protein. The sample includes about 10,000 distinct CDR3 sequences, approximately 5.9% of them seen just once. Material: blood, either unsorted or a sorted T cell fraction (not recorded which). Receptors originate from a human donor who was either an allogeneic HSCT recipient or a stem cell or donor lymphocyte infusion donor (not recorded which). It is not recorded whose cells these are; they may come from a transplant donor.

This clonotype was counted ten times or more. The chain carries TRBV2 and TRBJ2-3; the D gene is possibly TRBD1 (6 bases). Trimming removed 8 bases at V and 2 bases at J, with 14 bases between. Looked up from germline, CDR1 is SNHLY and CDR2 is FYNNEI. The CDR3 has 14 residues. This CDR3 reads CASRFDRNTDTQYF. For the CDR3, the DNA is TGTGCCAGCCGGTTTGACAGGAACACAGATACGCAGTATTTT.

Ten or more counts support this clonotype. This CDR3 is CASSVEGRASGNTIYF. CDR3 bases: TGTGCCAGCAGCGTAGAGGGACGCGCCTCTGGAAACACCATATATTTT. The genes are TRBV9 and TRBJ1-3; TRBD1 might be the D (5 bases). In germline, CDR1 is SGDLS, CDR2 YYNGEE. CDR3 size: 16 residues. The V end was cut by 0 bases, the J end by 0 bases, with 10 bases between.

The chain is built from TRBV24-1 and TRBJ2-5; TRBD1 might be the D (6 bases). Trimming shortened V by 4 bases and J by 5 bases, and 16 bases separated the two germline ends. The CDR3 covers 15 residues. CDR1 KGHDR and CDR2 SFDVKD come from the germline V gene. The CDR3 loop is CATSDKNRVGETQYF. Written as DNA, the CDR3 is TGTGCCACCAGTGACAAAAACAGGGTCGGGGAGACCCAGTACTTC.

In this sample, this clonotype turned up a few times. This chain uses TRBV12-3 or TRBV12-4 with TRBJ2-7; possibly TRBD2 for D (6 bases). V lost 7 bases and J 2 bases, leaving 21 bases between the germline ends. CDR3 length: 16 residues. CDR3 in amino acids: CASTLTSSGGTYEQYF. CDR3 coding DNA: TGTGCCAGCACCCTGACTAGTAGTGGTGGGACCTACGAGCAGTACTTC.

This clonotype was seen at least ten times. The chain is built from TRBV27 and TRBJ1-3; unclear D gene. CDR1 and CDR2 from the germline V gene are MNHEY and SMNVEV (reference sequence). Trimming pared 6 bases from V and 4 bases from J, leaving 10 bases between. The CDR3 runs 13 residues. The CDR3 loop reads CASRPNTGNTIYF. The CDR3 DNA is TGTGCCAGCAGGCCCAATACAGGAAACACCATATATTTT.

Ten or more counts support this clonotype. The chain joins TRBV20-1 to TRBJ2-2, with 7 nucleotides matching TRBD2. J was trimmed by 7 bases and V by 3 bases; bases with no gene match: 11. The CDR3 sequence is 15 residues long. The germline V gene has CDR1 DFQATT and CDR2 SNEGSKA (reference sequence). The CDR3 nucleotides are TGCAGTGCTAGTGTCTCTAGCGGCCGAGGCGGGGAGCTGTTTTTT. Its protein product is CSASVSSGRGGELFF.

Sample share makes this clonotype medium-sized. This chain joins TRBV7-2 and TRBJ1-4, with a tentative D call TRBD1 (6 bases). V was trimmed by 3 bases and J by 8 bases, leaving 16 bases between them. Germline V lookup: CDR1 SGHTA, CDR2 FQGNSA. The CDR3 length is 15 residues. CDR3 bases: TGTGCCAGCAGCTTGGAGACAGGCCCCCGGGAAAAACTGTTTTTT. It codes for CASSLETGPREKLFF.

The rearrangement joins TRBV6-5 to TRBJ2-6; 8 bases are shared with TRBD1. Germline trimming cut 4 bases from V and 2 bases from J; bases unmatched to any gene: 10. This CDR3 region has 18 residues. Germline V gene lookup returns CDR1 MNHEY and CDR2 SVGAGI. The CDR3 region is CASSSAGGQGAGANVLTF. Written as DNA, the CDR3 is TGTGCCAGCAGTTCCGCAGGAGGACAGGGTGCTGGGGCCAACGTCCTGACTTTC.

This clonotype was observed at least ten times. The V call is TRBV29-1, the J call TRBJ1-1; no reliable D call. V lost 6 bases and J 1 base, leaving 12 bases between the germline ends. This CDR3 is built from 13 residues. Per the germline V gene, CDR1 is SQVTM and CDR2 is ANQGSEA. The CDR3 protein is CSVSEGTNTEAFF. The CDR3 nucleotides are TGCAGCGTGAGCGAGGGAACGAACACTGAAGCTTTCTTT.

The chain employs TRBV30 and TRBJ2-7; the D gene is possibly TRBD2 (6 bases). V lost 2 bases and J lost 2, with 10 bases in between. The length of the CDR3 is 13 residues. CDR1 GTSNPN and CDR2 SVGIG come from the germline V gene (reference sequence). The chain's CDR3 is CAWSPSGAYEQYF. The DNA for the CDR3 is TGTGCCTGGAGTCCCTCGGGAGCCTACGAGCAGTACTTC.

This clonotype has a handful of counts. The genes are TRBV5-4 and TRBJ2-3; D unclear. The germline gives CDR1 SGHNT, CDR2 YYREEE (reference sequence). CDR3 length: 12 amino acids. Between the trimmed V and J ends, which lost 4 bases and 9 bases, there was a span of 12 bases. DNA for the CDR3: TGTGCCAGCAGCCAGGATGGGTACACGCAGTATTTT. It translates to CASSQDGYTQYF.

Judged by abundance, this clonotype is medium-sized. The rearrangement links TRBV7-9 to TRBJ2-7; 8 bases line up with TRBD2. This CDR3 contains 15 residues. Germline loops: CDR1 SEHNR, CDR2 FQNEAQ (reference sequence). Unmatched junction bases numbered 6, after V lost 2 bases and J lost 3 bases. This chain's CDR3 is CASSLYAGGNYEQYF. The CDR3 bases are TGTGCCAGCAGCTTATATGCGGGAGGAAACTACGAGCAGTACTTC.

J is TRBJ2-6 and V is TRBV27, with D possibly TRBD2 on 5 matching bases. Trimming shortened V by 4 bases and J by 2 bases, and 15 bases separated the two germline ends. The CDR3 is 17 residues long. The germline V gene encodes CDR1 MNHEY and CDR2 SMNVEV (reference sequence). The CDR3 loop is CASSSGLRAAGANVLTF. The DNA of the CDR3 is TGTGCCAGCAGTTCCGGACTGCGGGCCGCTGGGGCCAACGTCCTGACTTTC.

In its sample, this clonotype was seen many times. The chain joins TRBV4-3 to TRBJ2-3; 8 bases match TRBD2. The CDR3 length is 17 residues. The V gene end was trimmed by 0 bases and the J gene end by 1 base; junction bases not matched to a gene: 6. The germline V gene encodes CDR1 LGHNA and CDR2 YSLEER. The CDR3 DNA sequence: TGCGCCAGCAGCCAAGATTACCGGGAGGGCGGCACAGATACGCAGTATTTT. This sequence encodes CASSQDYREGGTDTQYF.

The CDR3 DNA is TGTGCCACCAGTGACCTGGATACCTCTCAGTGTAATAGGTCTGGGGCCAACGTCCTGACTTTC. This translates into CATSDLDTSQCNRSGANVLTF. V is TRBV24-1 and J is TRBJ2-6; D ambiguous. The CDR3 is 21 amino acids. Trimming left V 4 bases short and J 1 base short, with 25 bases between. Germline values: CDR1 KGHDR, CDR2 SFDVKD.

This clonotype was seen at least ten times. The rearrangement joins TRBV20-1 to TRBJ1-1; 7 bases align to TRBD1. Germline V gene sequence: CDR1 DFQATT, CDR2 SNEGSKA (reference sequence). Trimming at V came to 6 bases and at J to 0 bases, leaving 4 bases not matched to a gene. The CDR3 extends over 13 amino acids. In nucleotides, the CDR3 is TGCAGTGCCAAGGGACAGTTGAACACTGAAGCTTTCTTT. Its translation: CSAKGQLNTEAFF.

The sample holds many counts of this clonotype. The chain links TRBV20-1 to TRBJ1-5; D is perhaps TRBD1 (5 bases). Per the germline V gene, CDR1 is DFQATT and CDR2 is SNEGSKA (reference sequence). The CDR3 has 16 residues. Trimming pared 0 bases from V and 0 bases from J, leaving 12 bases between. The CDR3 loop reads CSARDRRDLSNQPQHF. CDR3 coding DNA: TGCAGTGCTAGAGATCGGAGGGACCTTAGCAATCAGCCCCAGCATTTT.

As DNA, the CDR3 is TGTGCCAGCAGCGCCGATCGGGGACAGGGGGCATTAAGAGAAAAACTGTTTTTT. Encoded protein: CASSADRGQGALREKLFF. V gene TRBV21-1 combines with J gene TRBJ1-4; the table names TRBD1, a call not compared with the DNA. TRBV21-1 is described as a pseudogene. The CDR3 contains 18 residues.

This clonotype was seen many times. The chain links TRBV20-1 to TRBJ2-5; D remains unclear. The CDR3 extends over 10 amino acids. CDR1 is DFQATT, CDR2 SNEGSKA, per germline (reference sequence). The CDR3 DNA sequence: TGCAGCGGCGCCCGAGAGACCCAGTACTTC. Amino acids: CSGARETQYF.

A single count supports this clonotype. V usage is TRBV18 and J usage is TRBJ1-1; TRBD1 might be the D (6 bases). Germline V gene data show CDR1 as KGHSH and CDR2 as LQKENI. The V end lost 0 bases, the J end lost 0 bases, and 8 bases lay between the germline ends. The CDR3 is made up of 15 amino acids. For the CDR3, the DNA is TGTGCCAGCTCACCACCAGGGGGTTTGAACACTGAAGCTTTCTTT. As protein: CASSPPGGLNTEAFF.

This clonotype has more than one count but fewer than ten. This chain connects TRBV18 to TRBJ1-3; maybe TRBD1 (6 bases). V shed 3 bases and J shed 2 bases, with 11 bases lying between them. Germline V gene data show CDR1 as KGHSH and CDR2 as LQKENI. This CDR3 spans 15 amino acids. The CDR3 loop is CASSPTTGTGNTIYF. The CDR3 DNA sequence: TGTGCCAGCTCACCTACCACAGGGACTGGAAACACCATATATTTT.

This clonotype was observed many times. CDR3 nucleotide sequence: TGTGCCAGCAGCCCCCGGCAAGCCTACGAGCAGTACTTC. This gives the protein CASSPRQAYEQYF. V is TRBV27 and J is TRBJ2-7; D not resolved. Trimming took 6 bases from V and 2 from J, leaving 11 bases between them. Germline loops: CDR1 MNHEY, CDR2 SMNVEV (reference sequence). The CDR3 runs 13 residues.

This clonotype was seen more than once but under ten times. V and J are TRBV18 and TRBJ1-2, with unresolved D. The germline gives CDR1 KGHSH, CDR2 LQKENI. The V end was cut by 0 bases, the J end by 2 bases, with 10 bases between. The CDR3 spans 15 residues. The CDR3 loop reads CASSPPSAMNYGYTF. DNA for the CDR3: TGTGCCAGCTCACCACCTTCAGCTATGAACTATGGCTACACCTTC.

In its sample, this clonotype was seen many times. The chain combines TRBV27 with TRBJ1-5; the match to TRBD1 covers 11 bases. This CDR3 has 16 amino acids. Germline-derived CDR1 and CDR2 are MNHEY and SMNVEV (reference sequence). The V segment lost 5 bases and the J segment 2 bases; nucleotides outside the gene matches: 5. The CDR3 nucleotides read TGTGCCAGCAGTCCGCGGACAGGGGGCGGCAATCAGCCCCAGCATTTT. Translated: CASSPRTGGGNQPQHF.

The J gene is TRBJ2-3, the V gene TRBV5-1, with a weak D call TRBD1 (8 bases). V lost 4 bases, J lost 8 bases, and 26 bases lay in between. Germline assignment: CDR1 SGHRS and CDR2 YFSETQ. The CDR3 extends over 17 amino acids. CDR3 amino acids: CASSPGVAGAGGGTQYF. The CDR3 DNA sequence: TGCGCCAGCAGCCCAGGAGTTGCGGGGGCAGGGGGCGGTACGCAGTATTTT.